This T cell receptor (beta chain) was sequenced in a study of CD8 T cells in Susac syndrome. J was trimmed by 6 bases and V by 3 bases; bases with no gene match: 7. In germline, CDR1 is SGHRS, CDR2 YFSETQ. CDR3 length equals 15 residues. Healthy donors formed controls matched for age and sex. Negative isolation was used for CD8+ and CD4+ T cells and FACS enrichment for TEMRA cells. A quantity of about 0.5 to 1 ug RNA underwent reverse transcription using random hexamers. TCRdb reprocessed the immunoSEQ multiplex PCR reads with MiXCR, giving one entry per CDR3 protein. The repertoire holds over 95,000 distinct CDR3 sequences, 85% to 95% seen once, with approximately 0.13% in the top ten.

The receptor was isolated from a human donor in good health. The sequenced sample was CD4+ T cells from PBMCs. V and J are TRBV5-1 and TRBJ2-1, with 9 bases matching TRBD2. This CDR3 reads CASSSDGTSINEQFF. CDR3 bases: TGCGCCAGCAGCTCAGACGGGACTAGCATCAATGAGCAGTTCTTC.